One sample yielded the 21 T cell receptor beta chains listed below, sequenced in a study of T cells after yellow fever vaccination. TCRdb recomputed calls from the 5' RACE reads with MiXCR, one row per CDR3 protein. This sample has 300,000 to 350,000 distinct CDR3 sequences, with about 4% found just once. Here the sequenced sample was PBMCs, taken 5 days after the yellow fever booster vaccination. Every receptor here comes from a man between 18 and 29 years old who received the YFV17D yellow fever vaccine.

Of note for this clonotype: The junction shows a germline mismatch at one end, possibly a read error. V is TRBV7-3 and J is TRBJ2-5; D not resolved. CDR3 length equals 14 residues. Germline assignment: CDR1 SGHTA and CDR2 FQGTGA. Here the CDR3 DNA reads TGTGCCAGCAGCTTAACGTTAGCCTCAGAGACCCGGTACTTC. It yields the protein CASSLTLASETRYF.

This CDR3 is CSARGTAGSYGYTF. The CDR3 DNA follows: TGCAGTGCTAGAGGGACAGCGGGAAGCTATGGCTACACCTTC. V is TRBV20-1 and J is TRBJ1-2; tentatively, D is TRBD1 (6 bases). There are 14 residues in the CDR3. Germline V lookup: CDR1 DFQATT, CDR2 SNEGSKA (reference sequence). The V end lost 1 base, the J end lost 4 bases, and 13 bases lay between the germline ends.

This clonotype was counted at least ten times. The chain recombines TRBV12-3 or TRBV12-4 with TRBJ2-5; no clear D. The CDR3 loop spans 16 amino acids. Trimming took off 0 bases at V and 4 bases at J, with 15 bases between the two ends. DNA for the CDR3: TGTGCCAGCAGTTTAGCGGTCGCTTCCGGTCGAGAGACCCAGTACTTC. Protein product: CASSLAVASGRETQYF.

The V call is TRBV14, the J call TRBJ1-1; no definite D call. V gave up 0 bases and J gave up 9 bases, with 11 bases separating them. Per germline, CDR1 SGHDN and CDR2 FVKESK. The CDR3 is made up of 13 amino acids. The DNA for the CDR3 is TGTGCCAGCAGCCAAGAAGGAGGGTACCAAGCTTTCTTT. As protein: CASSQEGGYQAFF. Variable domain in full (rest from reference TRBV14 and TRBJ1-1): EAGVTQFPSHSVIEKGQTVTLRCDPISGHDNLYWYRRVMGKEIKFLLHFVKESKQDESGMPNNRFLAERTGGTYSTLKVQPAELEDSGVYFCASSQEGGYQAFFGQGTRLTVV.

This clonotype was observed at least ten times. The chain recombines TRBV18 with TRBJ2-3; D is perhaps TRBD1 (5 bases). Trimming took off 0 bases at V and 6 bases at J, with 13 bases between the two ends. Germline CDR1 and CDR2: KGHSH and LQKENI. The CDR3 totals 15 residues. The CDR3 region is CASSPPSAGSDTQYF. CDR3 sequence (DNA): TGTGCCAGCTCACCACCGTCGGCAGGGTCCGATACGCAGTATTTT.

The chain links TRBV11-2 to TRBJ2-3; tentatively, D is TRBD2 (5 bases). Trimming took off 1 base at V and 3 bases at J, with 14 bases between the two ends. Germline CDR1 and CDR2: SGHAT and FQNNGV. The CDR3 length is 16 residues. The CDR3 loop is CASSLVVSSLTDTQYF. DNA of the CDR3: TGTGCCAGCAGCTTAGTAGTGTCTAGCCTAACAGATACGCAGTATTTT. The entire variable domain, with the rest obtained from reference TRBV11-2 and TRBJ2-3, is as follows: EAGVAQSPRYKIIEKRQSVAFWCNPISGHATLYWYQQILGQGPKLLIQFQNNGVVDDSQLPKDRFSAERLKGVDSTLKIQPAKLEDSAVYLCASSLVVSSLTDTQYFGPGTRLTVL.

This clonotype was recorded a few times. The chain employs TRBV15 and TRBJ2-3; 8 bases match TRBD2. The ends lost 1 base at V and 0 bases at J; junction bases unmatched: 6. The CDR3 length is 17 residues. Germline CDR1 reads LNHNV; CDR2 reads YYDKDF (reference sequence). As DNA, the CDR3 is TGTGCCACCAGCAGAGCGGCGGGGGGCCTTAGCACAGATACGCAGTATTTT. Amino acid sequence: CATSRAAGGLSTDTQYF.

V and J are TRBV11-2 and TRBJ1-1, with D hard to call. The CDR3 totals 13 residues. V gave up 5 bases and J gave up 6 bases, with 13 bases separating them. From germline, CDR1 is SGHAT and CDR2 FQNNGV. CDR3 residues: CASSPRRAAEAFF. CDR3 DNA: TGTGCCAGCAGCCCACGACGGGCAGCTGAAGCTTTCTTT.

The chain employs TRBV18 and TRBJ1-1, with no clear D. CDR3 length: 14 residues. Germline V gene lookup returns CDR1 KGHSH and CDR2 LQKENI. Trimming removed 6 bases at V and 3 bases at J, with 14 bases between. The CDR3 sequence: CASSPTFTDTEAFF. Here the CDR3 DNA reads TGTGCCAGCTCTCCAACCTTCACGGACACTGAAGCTTTCTTT.

The chain links TRBV12-3 or TRBV12-4 to TRBJ2-1; 10 bases line up with TRBD2. After removal of 8 bases from V and 6 bases from J, the junction contained 7 bases not matched to a gene. The CDR3 is made up of 14 amino acids. The CDR3 sequence is CASLNLAGANEQFF. DNA for the CDR3: TGTGCCAGCCTCAACCTAGCGGGGGCCAATGAGCAGTTCTTC.

In this sample, this clonotype turned up many times. J is TRBJ2-5 and V is TRBV28; D is possibly TRBD2 (5 bases). V lost 5 bases and J lost 5, with 9 bases in between. The CDR3 sequence is 12 residues long. Germline V gives CDR1 MDHEN, CDR2 SYDVKM. The CDR3 region has the DNA TGTGCCAGCAGTGAGGGCGGGGAGACCCAGTACTTC. This translates into CASSEGGETQYF. Combining the CDR3 with reference TRBV28 and TRBJ2-5 gives the whole variable domain DVKVTQSSRYLVKRTGEKVFLECVQDMDHENMFWYRQDPGLGLRLIYFSYDVKMKEKGDIPEGYSVSREKKERFSLILESASTNQTSMYLCASSEGGETQYFGPGTRLLVL.

This clonotype was counted only a few times. The chain recombines TRBV4-1 with TRBJ1-2; 7 bases fit TRBD1. This CDR3 is 15 amino acids long. After removal of 8 bases from V and 4 bases from J, the junction contained 13 bases not matched to a gene. Looked up from germline, CDR1 is MGHRA and CDR2 is YSYEKL. CDR3 in DNA: TGCGCCAGCTCACCGGGAGCAGGGGGATCCTATGGCTACACCTTC. Amino acid sequence: CASSPGAGGSYGYTF.

This clonotype was counted ten times or more. The genes are TRBV7-2 and TRBJ1-1; perhaps TRBD1 as D (5 bases). The CDR3 totals 16 residues. V was shortened by 1 base and J by 4 bases, with 16 bases between the two germline ends. Germline CDR1 reads SGHTA; CDR2 reads FQGNSA. The CDR3 nucleotides are TGTGCCAGCAGCTTAGTGTCCGGGACGCGGATCACTGAAGCTTTCTTT. This sequence encodes CASSLVSGTRITEAFF.

This clonotype was found a few times. V and J are TRBV2 and TRBJ2-1; TRBD1 agrees at 11 bases. This CDR3 is built from 13 residues. The V gene's germline CDR1 is SNHLY and CDR2 FYNNEI. Trimming removed 8 bases from V and 7 bases from J; junction bases left unmatched: 4. Here the CDR3 DNA reads TGTGCCAGCGCCGGGACAGGGGGAAATGAGCAGTTCTTC. This sequence encodes CASAGTGGNEQFF.

This chain connects TRBV6-5 to TRBJ1-2, with D unclear. Per germline, CDR1 MNHEY and CDR2 SVGAGI. The CDR3 covers 15 residues. With 0 bases removed from V and 8 bases from J, the gap between germline ends came to 16 bases. The CDR3 DNA reads as TGTGCCAGCAGTTACTCGTCGGCTGTGGTGGGCGGCTACACCTTC. It translates to CASSYSSAVVGGYTF.

This clonotype has at least ten counts. The J gene is TRBJ1-5, the V gene TRBV4-3; the D is unclear. V was trimmed by 1 base and J by 7 bases, leaving 8 bases between them. The CDR3 runs to 13 residues. CDR1 LGHNA and CDR2 YSLEER come from the germline V gene. DNA for the CDR3: TGCGCCAGCAGCCAAGGCGCTTTGCAGCCCCAGCATTTT. Translated: CASSQGALQPQHF.

This clonotype was seen at least ten times. The rearrangement links TRBV5-5 to TRBJ1-1; D is unclear. This CDR3 is built from 16 residues. CDR1 SGHKS and CDR2 YYEKEE come from the germline V gene (reference sequence). The ends were cut back, 1 base at V and 3 bases at J, with 16 bases in the middle. CDR3 residues: CASSLLRGRRYTEAFF. CDR3 sequence (DNA): TGTGCCAGCAGCTTGCTCCGAGGGAGGAGATACACTGAAGCTTTCTTT.

The DNA of the CDR3 is TGTGCCAGCAGCCCTGTCACTATCCCCGAGACCCAGTACTTC. Translation gives CASSPVTIPETQYF. The rearrangement joins TRBV28 to TRBJ2-5; no clear D gene. This CDR3 has 14 amino acids. CDR1 MDHEN and CDR2 SYDVKM come from the germline V gene. Trimming left V 6 bases short and J 5 bases short, with 16 bases between.

V and J are TRBV9 and TRBJ2-1; D may be TRBD1 or TRBD2 (5 bases each). V shed 4 bases and J shed 10 bases, with 12 bases lying between them. The CDR3 sequence is 12 residues long. Germline CDR1 reads SGDLS; CDR2 reads YYNGEE. The CDR3 bases are TGTGCCAGCAGCCTCGGGGACCTCGAGCAGTTCTTC. The encoded protein is CASSLGDLEQFF.

This clonotype has more than one count but fewer than ten. The chain employs TRBV7-3 and TRBJ1-5; D possibly corresponds to TRBD1 (5 bases). V lost 3 bases and J lost 7, with 10 bases in between. CDR1 and CDR2 (germline): SGHTA, FQGTGA. The CDR3 has 13 residues. The CDR3 coding sequence is TGTGCCAGCAGCTTGACAGTTTTACAGCCCCAGCATTTT. Amino acids: CASSLTVLQPQHF.

V and J are TRBV5-1 and TRBJ2-1; weak D call: TRBD1 (6 bases). The V gene lost 4 bases and the J gene lost 12 bases, with 23 bases spanning the gap. The length of the CDR3 is 15 residues. Germline V gene sequence: CDR1 SGHRS, CDR2 YFSETQ. This CDR3 is CASSPEGHGPGGQFF. CDR3 nucleotides: TGCGCCAGCAGCCCCGAGGGACACGGCCCCGGCGGGCAGTTCTTC.